These T cell receptor beta chains were read from a single sample in a study of TIL therapy for anti-PD-1-resistant metastatic lung cancer. Measured with immunoSEQ multiplex PCR; TCRdb has only the in-frame clones, and not every one. The sample holds around 100,000 clones, under 70% seen once. Sequencing used tumor tissue, obtained at baseline. The receptors were gathered from a person aged 25 to 80 with non-small cell lung cancer. Each CDR3 is given with its conserved first and last residue. A D gene is named only where the DNA matches it firmly. Clone size, where shown, is once, few, many, or a class for clones that have expanded.

>.|TRBV30|.|TRBJ1-1
TGTGCCTGGAACAGGGAGAGGTATGAAGCTTTCTTT
CAWNRERYEAFF
>TRBD2|TRBV4-1|.|TRBJ2-3
TGCGCCAGCAGCCAAGTGGCACTAGCGGGGTTCACAGATACGCAGTATTTT
CASSQVALAGFTDTQYF
>.|TRBV7-2|few|TRBJ1-5
TGTGCCAGCAGCCCCAGTCAAAATCAGCCCCAGCATTTT
CASSPSQNQPQHF
>.|TRBV6-5|.|TRBJ1-5
TGTGCCAGCAGAAAGCACAGGGGCAATCAGCCCCAGCATTTT
CASRKHRGNQPQHF
>TRBD1|TRBV15|once|TRBJ2-5
TGTGCCACCAGCAGGCCTGGGACAGCCCAAGAGACCCAGTACTTC
CATSRPGTAQETQYF
>.|TRBV7-2|.|TRBJ1-2
TGTGCCAGCAGCCCCGGGGCGGCAGCGGGATATGGCTACACCTTC
CASSPGAAAGYGYTF
>TRBD1|TRBV9|once|TRBJ2-5
TGTGCCAGCAGCATCCGGGACAGGCACCAAGAGACCCAGTACTTC
CASSIRDRHQETQYF
>TRBD1|TRBV3-1/TRBV3-2|.|TRBJ2-7
TGTGCCAGCAGCCAAGTCGTCGGGACAGGGAGAAACGAGCAGTACTTC
CASSQVVGTGRNEQYF
>TRBD1|TRBV19|.|TRBJ1-5
TGTGCCAGTAGTACTGGACAGGGGGCCCGGCAGCCCCAGCATTTT
CASSTGQGARQPQHF
>.|TRBV30|few|TRBJ1-1
TGTGCCTGGAAACCCCCTGCGAACACTGAAGCTTTCTTT
CAWKPPANTEAFF
>TRBD2|TRBV28|.|TRBJ2-3
TGTGCCAGTCTAGCGGGAGGCACAGATACGCAGTATTTT
CASLAGGTDTQYF
>TRBD1|TRBV28|.|TRBJ1-1
TGTGCCAGCAGTTCCGGGACAGGGGCCACAAGCGCTTTCTTT
CASSSGTGATSAFF
>TRBD2|TRBV4-3|.|TRBJ2-7
TGCGCCAGCAGCCAAGATATAGGAACTAGCGGATCCTACGAGCAGTACTTC
CASSQDIGTSGSYEQYF
>TRBD1|TRBV7-9|.|TRBJ2-1
TGTGCCAGCAGCTTGGGACAGGGACTTTCCGAGCAGTTCTTC
CASSLGQGLSEQFF
>.|TRBV14|few|TRBJ1-1
TGTGCCAGCAGCCCCTACCGGAACACTGAAGCTTTCTTT
CASSPYRNTEAFF
>TRBD2|TRBV9|.|TRBJ2-3
TGTGCCAGCAGCCCGCGGGAGTTGGGCACAGATACGCAGTATTTT
CASSPRELGTDTQYF
>TRBD1|TRBV4-3|.|TRBJ2-2
TGCGCCAGCAGCCAAGCAGCCGACAGGGTCGCCGGGGAGCTGTTTTTT
CASSQAADRVAGELFF